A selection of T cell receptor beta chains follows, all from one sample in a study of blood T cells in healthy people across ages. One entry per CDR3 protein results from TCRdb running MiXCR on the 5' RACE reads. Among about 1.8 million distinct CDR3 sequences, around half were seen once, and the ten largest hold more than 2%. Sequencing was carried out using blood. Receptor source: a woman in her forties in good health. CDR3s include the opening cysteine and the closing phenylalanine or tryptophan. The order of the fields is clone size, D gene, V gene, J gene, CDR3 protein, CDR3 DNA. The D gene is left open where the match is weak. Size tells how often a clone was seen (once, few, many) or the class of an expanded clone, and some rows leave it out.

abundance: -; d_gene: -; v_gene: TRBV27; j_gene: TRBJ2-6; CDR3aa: CASSLFRFSGANVLTF; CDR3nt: TGTGCCAGCAGTTTATTCCGTTTCTCTGGGGCCAACGTCCTGACTTTC
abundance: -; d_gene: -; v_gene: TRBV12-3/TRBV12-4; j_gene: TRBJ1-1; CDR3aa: CASSKDSPRGTEAFF; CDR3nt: TGTGCCAGCAGTAAGGACTCTCCTCGAGGCACTGAAGCTTTCTTT
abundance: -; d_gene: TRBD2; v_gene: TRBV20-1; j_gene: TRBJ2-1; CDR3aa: CSAYRLAAQFF; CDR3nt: TGCAGTGCGTACAGACTAGCTGCGCAGTTCTTC
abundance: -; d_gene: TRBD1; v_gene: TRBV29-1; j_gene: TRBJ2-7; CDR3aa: CSAVGQAYEQYF; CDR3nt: TGCAGCGCCGTCGGACAGGCCTACGAGCAGTACTTC
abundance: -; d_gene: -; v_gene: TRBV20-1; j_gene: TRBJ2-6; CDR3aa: CSANKRLSGANVLTF; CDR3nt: TGCAGTGCAAATAAACGGCTATCTGGGGCCAACGTCCTGACTTTC
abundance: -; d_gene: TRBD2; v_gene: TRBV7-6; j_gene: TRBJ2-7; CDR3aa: CASSALAGNSEQYF; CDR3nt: TGTGCCAGCAGCGCCCTAGCGGGGAATTCCGAGCAGTACTTC
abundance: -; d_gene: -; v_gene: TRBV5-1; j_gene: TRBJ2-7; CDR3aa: CASSLVVLGAAYEQYF; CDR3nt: TGCGCCAGCAGCTTGGTGGTTCTCGGGGCAGCCTACGAGCAGTACTTC
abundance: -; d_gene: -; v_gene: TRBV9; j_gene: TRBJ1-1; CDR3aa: CASSAGRVNTEAFF; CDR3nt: TGTGCCAGCAGCGCGGGACGGGTAAACACTGAAGCTTTCTTT
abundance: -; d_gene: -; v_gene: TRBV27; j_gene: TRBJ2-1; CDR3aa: CASSSNRNSEQFF; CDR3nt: TGTGCCAGCAGTTCTAATAGAAACTCTGAGCAGTTCTTC
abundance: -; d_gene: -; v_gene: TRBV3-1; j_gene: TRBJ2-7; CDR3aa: CASSQATALSYEQYF; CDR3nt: TGTGCCAGCAGCCAAGCAACCGCCCTTTCCTACGAGCAGTACTTC
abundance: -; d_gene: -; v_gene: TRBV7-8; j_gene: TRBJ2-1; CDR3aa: CASSLRGAQGSNEQFF; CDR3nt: TGTGCCAGCAGCTTACGGGGGGCGCAAGGGTCGAATGAGCAGTTCTTC
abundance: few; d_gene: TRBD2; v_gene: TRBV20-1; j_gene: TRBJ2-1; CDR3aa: CSASGLAGATYNEQFF; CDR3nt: TGCAGTGCTAGTGGACTAGCGGGGGCAACCTACAATGAGCAGTTCTTC
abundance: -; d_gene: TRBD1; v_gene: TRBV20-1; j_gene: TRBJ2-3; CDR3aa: CSARTGVITDTQYF; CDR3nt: TGCAGTGCTAGGACAGGGGTTATCACAGATACGCAGTATTTT
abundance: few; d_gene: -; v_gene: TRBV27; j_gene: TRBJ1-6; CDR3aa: CASSLYWGKVRSPLHF; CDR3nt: TGTGCCAGCAGTTTATACTGGGGTAAGGTTCGGTCACCCCTCCACTTT
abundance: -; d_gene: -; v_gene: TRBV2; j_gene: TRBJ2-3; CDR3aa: CTTGGQYSTDTQYF; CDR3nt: TGTACCACCGGGGGACAGTATAGCACAGATACGCAGTATTTT
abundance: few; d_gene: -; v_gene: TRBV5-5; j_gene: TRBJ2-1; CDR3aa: CASSPPTSVGWNEQFF; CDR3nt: TGTGCCAGCAGCCCTCCGACTAGTGTGGGGTGGAATGAGCAGTTCTTC
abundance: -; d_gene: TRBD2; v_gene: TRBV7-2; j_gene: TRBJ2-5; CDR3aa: CASSLFSGGGGETQYF; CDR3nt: TGTGCCAGCAGCTTATTTAGCGGGGGCGGTGGAGAGACCCAGTACTTC
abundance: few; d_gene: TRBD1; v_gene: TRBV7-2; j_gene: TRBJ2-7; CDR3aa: CASSVTRTGLYEQYF; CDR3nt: TGTGCCAGCAGCGTGACCCGGACAGGCCTCTACGAGCAGTACTTC
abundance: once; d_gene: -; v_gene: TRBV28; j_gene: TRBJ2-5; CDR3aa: CASSWLRRGSETQYF; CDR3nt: TGTGCCAGCAGCTGGCTACGCAGGGGCTCAGAGACCCAGTACTTC
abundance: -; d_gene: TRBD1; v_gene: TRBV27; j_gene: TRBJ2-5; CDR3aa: CASSSGGGQGIQETQYF; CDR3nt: TGTGCCAGCAGTTCTGGGGGGGGACAGGGCATACAAGAGACCCAGTACTTC
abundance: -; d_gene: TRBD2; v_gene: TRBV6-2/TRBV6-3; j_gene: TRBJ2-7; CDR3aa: CASSYQAGGSYNEQYF; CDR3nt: TGTGCCAGCAGTTACCAGGCGGGGGGGTCCTACAATGAGCAGTACTTC
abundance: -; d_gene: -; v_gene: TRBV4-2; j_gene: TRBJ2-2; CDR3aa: CASSPGFHGGTGELFF; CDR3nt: TGTGCCAGCAGCCCCGGGTTTCACGGGGGCACCGGGGAGCTGTTTTTT